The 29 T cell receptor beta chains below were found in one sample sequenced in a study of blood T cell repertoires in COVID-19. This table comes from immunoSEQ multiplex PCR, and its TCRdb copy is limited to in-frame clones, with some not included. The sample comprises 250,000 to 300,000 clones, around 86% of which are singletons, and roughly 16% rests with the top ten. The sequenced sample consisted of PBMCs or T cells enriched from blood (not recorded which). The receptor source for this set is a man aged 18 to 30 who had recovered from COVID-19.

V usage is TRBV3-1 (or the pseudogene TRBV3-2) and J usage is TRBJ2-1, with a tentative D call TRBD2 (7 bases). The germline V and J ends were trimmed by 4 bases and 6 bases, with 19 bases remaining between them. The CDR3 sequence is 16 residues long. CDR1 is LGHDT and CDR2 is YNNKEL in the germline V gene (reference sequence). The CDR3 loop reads CASSLIGGQATNEQFF. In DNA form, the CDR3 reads TGTGCCAGCAGCCTTATCGGGGGGCAAGCTACCAATGAGCAGTTCTTC.

CDR3 sequence: CASRPLGTSGDNEQFF. The DNA of the CDR3 is TGTGCCAGCAGACCGTTAGGGACTAGCGGAGACAATGAGCAGTTCTTC. The chain links TRBV5-4 to TRBJ2-1, with 11 bases identical to TRBD2. CDR1 is SGHNT, CDR2 YYREEE, per germline (reference sequence). V was clipped by 5 bases and J by 5 bases; unmatched bases: 9. This CDR3 is built from 16 residues.

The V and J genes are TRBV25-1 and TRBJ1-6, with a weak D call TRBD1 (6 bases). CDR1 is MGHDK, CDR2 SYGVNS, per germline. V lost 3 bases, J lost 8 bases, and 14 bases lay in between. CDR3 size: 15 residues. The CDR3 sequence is CASSDRGSGHSPLHF. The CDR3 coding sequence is TGTGCCAGCAGTGACAGGGGTTCCGGGCATTCACCCCTCCACTTT.

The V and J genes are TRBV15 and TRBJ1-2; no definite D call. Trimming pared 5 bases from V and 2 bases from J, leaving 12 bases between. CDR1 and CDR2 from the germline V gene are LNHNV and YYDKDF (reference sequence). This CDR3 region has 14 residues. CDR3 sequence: CATSPRTGNYGYTF. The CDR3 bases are TGTGCCACCAGCCCTAGGACGGGGAACTATGGCTACACCTTC.

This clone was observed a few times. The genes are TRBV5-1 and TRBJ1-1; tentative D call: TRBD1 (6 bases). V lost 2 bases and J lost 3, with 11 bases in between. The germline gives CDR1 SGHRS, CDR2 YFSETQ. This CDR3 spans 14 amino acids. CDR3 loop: CASSLYNRDTEAFF. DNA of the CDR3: TGCGCCAGCAGCTTATATAACAGGGACACTGAAGCTTTCTTT.

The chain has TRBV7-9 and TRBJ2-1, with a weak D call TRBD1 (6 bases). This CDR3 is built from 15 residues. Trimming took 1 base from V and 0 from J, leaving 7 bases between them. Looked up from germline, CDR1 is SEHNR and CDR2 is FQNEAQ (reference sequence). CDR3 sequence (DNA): TGTGCCAGCAGCTTAGAAGGGGGCTCCTACAATGAGCAGTTCTTC. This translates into CASSLEGGSYNEQFF.

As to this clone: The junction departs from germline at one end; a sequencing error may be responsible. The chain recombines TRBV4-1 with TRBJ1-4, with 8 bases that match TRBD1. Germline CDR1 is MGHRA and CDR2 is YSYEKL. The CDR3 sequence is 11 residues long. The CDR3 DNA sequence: TGCGCCAGCAGCCAACCGGGACAGGTTACTTTT. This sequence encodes CASSQPGQVTF.

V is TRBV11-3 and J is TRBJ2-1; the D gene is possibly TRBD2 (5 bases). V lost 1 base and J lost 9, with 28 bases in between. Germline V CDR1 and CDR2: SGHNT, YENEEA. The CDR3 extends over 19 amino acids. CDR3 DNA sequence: TGTGCCAGCAGCTTAGGATTCCGTGCGACTAACGAATATCGGGGTGAGCAGTTCTTC. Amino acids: CASSLGFRATNEYRGEQFF.

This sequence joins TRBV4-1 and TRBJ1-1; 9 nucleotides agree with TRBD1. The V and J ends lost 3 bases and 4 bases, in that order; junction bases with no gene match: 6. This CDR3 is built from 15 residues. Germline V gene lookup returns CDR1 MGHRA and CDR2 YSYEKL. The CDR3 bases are TGCGCCAGCAGCCAGTCCGGGACAGGGTCCACTGAAGCTTTCTTT. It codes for CASSQSGTGSTEAFF.

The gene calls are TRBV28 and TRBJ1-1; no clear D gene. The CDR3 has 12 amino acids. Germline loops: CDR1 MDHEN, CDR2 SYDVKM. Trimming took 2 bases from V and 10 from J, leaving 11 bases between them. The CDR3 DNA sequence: TGTGCCAGCAGTTTAGAGGGTCGAACAGCTTTCTTT. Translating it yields CASSLEGRTAFF. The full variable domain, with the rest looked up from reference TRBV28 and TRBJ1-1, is DVKVTQSSRYLVKRTGEKVFLECVQDMDHENMFWYRQDPGLGLRLIYFSYDVKMKEKGDIPEGYSVSREKKERFSLILESASTNQTSMYLCASSLEGRTAFFGQGTRLTVV.

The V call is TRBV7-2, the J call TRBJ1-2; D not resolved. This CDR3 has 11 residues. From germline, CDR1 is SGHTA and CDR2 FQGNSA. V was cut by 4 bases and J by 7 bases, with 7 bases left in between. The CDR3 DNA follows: TGTGCCAGCAGCTACTCGGGTGGCTACACCTTC. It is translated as CASSYSGGYTF.

In DNA form, the CDR3 reads TGTGCCAGCAGCTTAGTATTTAGCGTGGGACTAGGATCAGCCGGGGAGCTGTTTTTT. This codes for CASSLVFSVGLGSAGELFF. The rearrangement joins TRBV11-3 to TRBJ2-2; TRBD2 agrees at 8 bases. The germline V gene has CDR1 SGHNT and CDR2 YENEEA. The V segment lost 1 base and the J segment 6 bases; nucleotides outside the gene matches: 16. The CDR3 has 19 residues. The full variable domain, rest sourced from reference TRBV11-3 and TRBJ2-2, is EAGVVQSPRYKIIEKKQPVAFWCNPISGHNTLYWYLQNLGQGPELLIRYENEEAVDDSQLPKDRFSAERLKGVDSTLKIQPAELGDSAVYLCASSLVFSVGLGSAGELFFGEGSRLTVL.

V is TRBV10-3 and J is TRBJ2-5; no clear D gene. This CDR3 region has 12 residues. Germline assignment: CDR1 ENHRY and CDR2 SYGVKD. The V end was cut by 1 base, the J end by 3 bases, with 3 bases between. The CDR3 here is CAISELEETQYF. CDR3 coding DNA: TGTGCCATCAGTGAGTTAGAAGAGACCCAGTACTTC.

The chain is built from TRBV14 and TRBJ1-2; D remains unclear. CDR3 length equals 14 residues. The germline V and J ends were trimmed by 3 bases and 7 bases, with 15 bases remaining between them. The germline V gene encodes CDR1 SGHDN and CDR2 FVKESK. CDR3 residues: CASSHTTATGGYTF. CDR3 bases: TGTGCCAGCAGCCACACGACCGCAACGGGTGGCTACACCTTC. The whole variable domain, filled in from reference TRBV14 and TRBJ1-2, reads EAGVTQFPSHSVIEKGQTVTLRCDPISGHDNLYWYRRVMGKEIKFLLHFVKESKQDESGMPNNRFLAERTGGTYSTLKVQPAELEDSGVYFCASSHTTATGGYTFGSGTRLTVV.

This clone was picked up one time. The DNA of the CDR3 is TGTGCTAGTGGCGCCGGAACTACGAGGGACAATCAGCCCCAGCATTTT. Encoded protein: CASGAGTTRDNQPQHF. The V gene is TRBV12-5, the J gene TRBJ1-5; unclear D gene. Trimming took 6 bases from V and 3 from J, leaving 18 bases between them. Germline CDR1 and CDR2: LGHNT and FRNRAP. CDR3 length equals 16 residues. Complete variable domain (other parts from reference TRBV12-5 and TRBJ1-5): DARVTQTPRHKVTEMGQEVTMRCQPILGHNTVFWYRQTMMQGLELLAYFRNRAPLDDSGMPKDRFSAEMPDATLATLKIQPSEPRDSAVYFCASGAGTTRDNQPQHFGDGTRLSIL.

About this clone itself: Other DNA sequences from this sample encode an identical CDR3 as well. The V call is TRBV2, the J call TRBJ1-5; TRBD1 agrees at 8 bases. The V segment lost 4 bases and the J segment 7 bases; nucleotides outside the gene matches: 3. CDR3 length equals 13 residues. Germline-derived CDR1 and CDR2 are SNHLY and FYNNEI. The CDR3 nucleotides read TGTGCCAGCAGTGGAACAGGGGGACAGCCCCAGCATTTT. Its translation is CASSGTGGQPQHF.

This CDR3 reads CASSLSGGIEAFF. CDR3 bases: TGTGCCAGCAGTTTATCGGGGGGGATTGAAGCTTTCTTT. This sequence joins TRBV27 and TRBJ1-1, with TRBD1 as a possible D gene (5 bases). Germline V CDR1 and CDR2: MNHEY, SMNVEV (reference sequence). V was shortened by 0 bases and J by 7 bases, with 9 bases between the two germline ends. The CDR3 extends over 13 amino acids.

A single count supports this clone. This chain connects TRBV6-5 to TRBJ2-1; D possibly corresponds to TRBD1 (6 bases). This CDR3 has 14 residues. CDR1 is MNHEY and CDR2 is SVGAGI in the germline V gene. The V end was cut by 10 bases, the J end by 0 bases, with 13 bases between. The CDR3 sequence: CATFDRYSYNEQFF. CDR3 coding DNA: TGTGCCACCTTCGACAGGTACTCCTACAATGAGCAGTTCTTC.

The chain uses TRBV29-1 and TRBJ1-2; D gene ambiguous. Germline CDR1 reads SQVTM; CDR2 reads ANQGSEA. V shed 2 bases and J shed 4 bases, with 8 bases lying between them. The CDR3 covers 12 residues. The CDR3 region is CSVEKPGYGYTF. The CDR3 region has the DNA TGCAGCGTTGAAAAACCAGGCTATGGCTACACCTTC.

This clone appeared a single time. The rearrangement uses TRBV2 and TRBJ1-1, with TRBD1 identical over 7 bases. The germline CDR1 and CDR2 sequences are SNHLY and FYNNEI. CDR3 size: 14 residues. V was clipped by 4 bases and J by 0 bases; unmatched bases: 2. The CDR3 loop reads CASSVGTVNTEAFF. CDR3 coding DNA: TGTGCCAGCAGTGTAGGGACAGTGAACACTGAAGCTTTCTTT.

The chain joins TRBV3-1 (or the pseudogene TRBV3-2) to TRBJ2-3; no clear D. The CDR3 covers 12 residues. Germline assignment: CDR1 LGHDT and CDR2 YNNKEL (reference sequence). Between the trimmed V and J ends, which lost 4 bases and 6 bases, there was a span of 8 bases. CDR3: CASSRGTDTQYF. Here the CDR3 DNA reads TGTGCCAGCAGCCGCGGAACTGATACGCAGTATTTT.

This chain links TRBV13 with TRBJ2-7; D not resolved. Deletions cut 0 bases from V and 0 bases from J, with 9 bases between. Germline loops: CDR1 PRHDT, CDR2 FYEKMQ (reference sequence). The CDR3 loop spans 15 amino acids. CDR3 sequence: CASSLGPQNSYEQYF. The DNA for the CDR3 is TGTGCCAGCAGCTTAGGCCCGCAGAACTCCTACGAGCAGTACTTC.

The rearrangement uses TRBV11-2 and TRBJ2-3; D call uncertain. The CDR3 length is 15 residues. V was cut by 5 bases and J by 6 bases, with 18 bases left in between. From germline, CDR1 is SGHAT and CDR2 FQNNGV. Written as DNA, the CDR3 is TGTGCCAGCAGCCCCAGACCCAACCTAGGCGATACGCAGTATTTT. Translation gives CASSPRPNLGDTQYF.

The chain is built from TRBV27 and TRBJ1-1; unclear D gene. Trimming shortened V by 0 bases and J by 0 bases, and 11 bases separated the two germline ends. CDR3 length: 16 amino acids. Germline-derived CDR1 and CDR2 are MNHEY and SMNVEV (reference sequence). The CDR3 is CASSLSVAFLNTEAFF. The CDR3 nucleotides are TGTGCCAGCAGTTTATCGGTGGCTTTCCTGAACACTGAAGCTTTCTTT.

The CDR3 DNA follows: TGCGCCAGCAGCTTGGGACAGAACCCAATGAACACTGAAGCTTTCTTT. This translates into CASSLGQNPMNTEAFF. The chain has TRBV5-1 and TRBJ1-1, with a possible D match to TRBD1 (5 bases). Trimming pared 0 bases from V and 0 bases from J, leaving 12 bases between. This CDR3 region has 16 residues. Germline lookup yields CDR1 SGHRS and CDR2 YFSETQ.

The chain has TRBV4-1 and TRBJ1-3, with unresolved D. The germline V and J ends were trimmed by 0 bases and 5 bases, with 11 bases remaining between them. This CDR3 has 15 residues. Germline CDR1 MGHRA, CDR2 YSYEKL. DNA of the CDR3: TGCGCCAGCAGCCAAGACGTTTCGAGAAGAAACACCATATATTTT. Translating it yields CASSQDVSRRNTIYF.

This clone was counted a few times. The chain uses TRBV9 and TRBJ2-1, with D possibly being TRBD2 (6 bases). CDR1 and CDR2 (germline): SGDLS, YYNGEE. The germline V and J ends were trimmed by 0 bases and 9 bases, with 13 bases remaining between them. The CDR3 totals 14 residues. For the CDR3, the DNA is TGTGCCAGCAGCGTAGATGCTTTCGGGGGTGAGCAGTTCTTC. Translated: CASSVDAFGGEQFF.

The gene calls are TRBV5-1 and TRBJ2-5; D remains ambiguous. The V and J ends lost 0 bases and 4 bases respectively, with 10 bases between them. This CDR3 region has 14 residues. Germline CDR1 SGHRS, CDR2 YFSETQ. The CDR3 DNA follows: TGCGCCAGCAGCTTGGGGTCGGAGCTAGAGACCCAGTACTTC. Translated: CASSLGSELETQYF.

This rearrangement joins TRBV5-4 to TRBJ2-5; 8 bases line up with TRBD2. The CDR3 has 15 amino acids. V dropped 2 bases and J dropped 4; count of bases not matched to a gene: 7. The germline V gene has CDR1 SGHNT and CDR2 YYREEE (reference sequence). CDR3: CASSLRAGEGETQYF. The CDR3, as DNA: TGTGCCAGCAGCTTACGAGCGGGAGAAGGAGAGACCCAGTACTTC.